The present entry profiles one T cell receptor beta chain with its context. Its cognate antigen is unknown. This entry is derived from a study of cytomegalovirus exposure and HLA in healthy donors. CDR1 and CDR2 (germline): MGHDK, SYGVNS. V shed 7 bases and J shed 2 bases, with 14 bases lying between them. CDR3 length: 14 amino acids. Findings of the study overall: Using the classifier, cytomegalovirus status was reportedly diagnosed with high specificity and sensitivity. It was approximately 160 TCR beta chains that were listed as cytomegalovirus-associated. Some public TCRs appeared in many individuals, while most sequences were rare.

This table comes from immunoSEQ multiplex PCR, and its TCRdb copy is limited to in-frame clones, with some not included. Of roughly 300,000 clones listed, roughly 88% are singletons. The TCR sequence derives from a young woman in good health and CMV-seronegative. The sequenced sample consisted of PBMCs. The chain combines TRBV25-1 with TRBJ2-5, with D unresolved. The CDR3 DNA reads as TGTGCCAGCAACGGTGGTCCACTTCAAGAGACCCAGTACTTC. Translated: CASNGGPLQETQYF. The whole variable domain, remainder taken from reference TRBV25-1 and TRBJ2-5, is EADIYQTPRYLVIGTGKKITLECSQTMGHDKMYWYQQDPGMELHLIHYSYGVNSTEKGDLSSESTVSRIRTEHFPLTLESARPSHTSQYLCASNGGPLQETQYFGPGTRLLVL.